A single sample is the source of the 9 T cell receptor beta chains below, sequenced in a study of blood T cells in healthy people across ages. A second PCR of 7 to 11 cycles used a sample-barcoded 5' primer and a J-beta primer mix. TCRdb analysed the 5' RACE reads with MiXCR anew, one entry per CDR3 protein. The repertoire holds about 1.4 million distinct CDR3 sequences, around 59% seen once, with under 8.5% in the top ten. Specimen: blood. The receptors come from a man younger than 30 in good health.

The rearrangement joins TRBV3-1 to TRBJ1-3; D not resolved. CDR3 length: 15 residues. V lost 1 base, J lost 4 bases, and 11 bases lay in between. Germline assignment: CDR1 LGHDT and CDR2 YNNKEL (reference sequence). The CDR3 here is CASSQGGLHGNTIYF. The CDR3, as DNA: TGTGCCAGCAGCCAAGGTGGGCTCCACGGAAACACCATATATTTT.

Only a few counts were recorded for this clonotype. The CDR3, as DNA: TGTGCCAGCAGTCTAGGGGACACCACTGAAGCTTTCTTT. It encodes CASSLGDTTEAFF. This chain joins TRBV27 and TRBJ1-1; a possible D gene is TRBD1 (6 bases). V was shortened by 5 bases and J by 4 bases, with 11 bases between the two germline ends. Per germline, CDR1 MNHEY and CDR2 SMNVEV (reference sequence). The CDR3 has 13 amino acids.

The chain uses TRBV20-1 and TRBJ1-2, with 7 bases that match TRBD1. Germline V lookup: CDR1 DFQATT, CDR2 SNEGSKA (reference sequence). The V gene end was trimmed by 3 bases and the J gene end by 4 bases; junction bases not matched to a gene: 8. This CDR3 is 14 amino acids long. The CDR3 DNA is TGCAGTGCTAGCAAACCGGACAGGATCTATGGCTACACCTTC. Translation: CSASKPDRIYGYTF.

About this clonotype itself: This clone may be a read error of a much larger clone one base away. The rearrangement joins TRBV5-1 to TRBJ2-1; D is unclear. The germline V and J ends were trimmed by 4 bases and 9 bases, with 20 bases remaining between them. The CDR3 has 15 residues. Germline values: CDR1 SGHRS, CDR2 YFSETQ. This chain's CDR3 is CASSPTGSSNGEQFF. CDR3 DNA: TGCGCCAGCAGCCCAACCGGGTCCAGTAACGGTGAGCAGTTCTTC.

The rearrangement links TRBV10-2 to TRBJ2-1; 7 bases align to TRBD1. Trimming cost V 5 bases and J 7 bases; bases outside gene matches: 11. CDR1 and CDR2 (germline): WSHSY, SAAADI. This CDR3 contains 15 residues. CDR3 loop: CASSHTGTERNEQFF. The CDR3 bases are TGCGCCAGCAGTCATACCGGGACAGAGCGAAATGAGCAGTTCTTC.

J is TRBJ2-1 and V is TRBV12-3 or TRBV12-4, with D perhaps matching TRBD1 (5 bases). The CDR3 is 16 amino acids. V was cut by 7 bases and J by 4 bases, with 20 bases left in between. DNA for the CDR3: TGTGCCAGCACCAACTACTTAGGGGTCCGTTACAATGAGCAGTTCTTC. Translation gives CASTNYLGVRYNEQFF.

This clonotype was recorded a few times. The gene calls are TRBV5-1 and TRBJ1-1; D ambiguous. V gave up 0 bases and J gave up 5 bases, with 11 bases separating them. The germline CDR1 and CDR2 sequences are SGHRS and YFSETQ. The CDR3 has 14 residues. The chain's CDR3 is CASSLANMLTEAFF. For the CDR3, the DNA is TGCGCCAGCAGCTTGGCCAACATGCTGACTGAAGCTTTCTTT.

The chain recombines TRBV21-1 with TRBJ1-5. TRBV21-1 is termed a pseudogene. The CDR3 is made up of 12 amino acids. The CDR3 loop reads CASSKCYQPQHF. The CDR3 region has the DNA TGTGCCAGCAGCAAATGTTATCAGCCCCAGCATTTT.

The chain is built from TRBV20-1 and TRBJ2-7; D perhaps matches TRBD2 (6 bases). V was pared by 3 bases and J by 2 bases, with 11 bases between. The CDR3 runs to 13 residues. Per the germline V gene, CDR1 is DFQATT and CDR2 is SNEGSKA (reference sequence). Written as DNA, the CDR3 is TGCAGTGCTAGGACTAGGGGCCCCTACGAGCAGTACTTC. It encodes CSARTRGPYEQYF.